This is a list of T cell receptor beta chains from one sample in a study of breast tumors, draining lymph nodes, adjacent tissues. TCRdb reprocessed the multiplex PCR reads with MiXCR, giving one entry per CDR3 protein. The data show about 21,000 distinct CDR3 sequences, about 41% seen once. The sequenced sample consisted of breast tumor tissue. The receptor source for this set is a female donor with breast cancer. Some clones in this sample may be carry-over from other donors' samples. CDR3s include the opening cysteine and the closing phenylalanine or tryptophan. Each record gives: D gene, J gene, V gene, clone size, CDR3 DNA, CDR3 protein. The D gene is left open where the match is weak. For some rows the clone size is stated as once, few or many, or as a class when expanded; others skip it.

>TRBD2|TRBJ2-2|TRBV19|many
TGTGCCAGTCACCTCACTAGCGGGTTTTCAAGCACCGGGGAGCTGTTTTTT
CASHLTSGFSSTGELFF
>TRBD1|TRBJ2-7|TRBV6-5|.
TGTGCCAGCAGAAAAAGGGGGCACAACGAGCAGTACTTC
CASRKRGHNEQYF
>.|TRBJ2-7|TRBV19|many
TGTGCCAGTAGAGGGCCTCCCCGTTGGGAGCAGTACTTC
CASRGPPRWEQYF
>.|TRBJ2-7|TRBV10-3|.
TGTGCCATCAGTGGAGGCGTGGACGAGCAGTACTTC
CAISGGVDEQYF
>TRBD1|TRBJ2-7|TRBV14|many
TGTGCCAGCAGCACCGGGACAGATCACTCCTACGAGCAGTACTTC
CASSTGTDHSYEQYF
>.|TRBJ2-5|TRBV30|medium-sized
TGTGCCTGGAGTGACAGATATGGGACCCAGTACTTC
CAWSDRYGTQYF
>TRBD2|TRBJ2-5|TRBV20-1|.
TGCAGTGCTAGGGGGACTAGCGGGATTGAGACCCAGTACTTC
CSARGTSGIETQYF
>.|TRBJ2-3|TRBV7-2|.
TGTGCCAGCAGCTTAGCTCCTCTCGATACGCAGTATTTT
CASSLAPLDTQYF
>.|TRBJ1-6|TRBV4-3|.
TGCGCCAGCAGCCAAGATGTGGGGTCCTACAATTCGCCCCTCCACTTT
CASSQDVGSYNSPLHF
>.|TRBJ2-5|TRBV3-1|.
TGTGCCAGCAGCCCCCGGGGGGAGACCCAGTACTTC
CASSPRGETQYF
>.|TRBJ1-6|TRBV9|.
TGTGCCAGCAGCGTAGGAGGGGAAGGTTCACCCCTCCACTTT
CASSVGGEGSPLHF
>TRBD1|TRBJ2-7|TRBV12-3/TRBV12-4|many
TGTGCCAGCAGTGTCCTGGGGACAGAGTTCTCCTACGAGCAGTACTTC
CASSVLGTEFSYEQYF
>.|TRBJ2-2|TRBV12-3/TRBV12-4|many
TGTGCCAGCAATACACAGGCCGGGGAGCTGTTTTTT
CASNTQAGELFF
>TRBD2|TRBJ2-1|TRBV30|few
TGTGCCTGGAGTCTTCCCGGGACTAGCGGGACGCTAGGGGATGAGCAGTTCTTC
CAWSLPGTSGTLGDEQFF
>.|TRBJ2-3|TRBV24-1|.
TGTGCCACCAGTAGTAGAAGGGCAGATACGCAGTATTTT
CATSSRRADTQYF
>TRBD2|TRBJ2-3|TRBV9|many
TGTGCCAGCAGCGTAGCCGCGACTAGCGGGGGCACAGATACGCAGTATTTT
CASSVAATSGGTDTQYF
>.|TRBJ2-2|TRBV9|many
TGTGCCAGCAGCGTAAAAACCGGCGGCGGGGAGCTGTTTTTT
CASSVKTGGGELFF
>.|TRBJ2-5|TRBV25-1|medium-sized
TGTGCCAGCAGTGTACGGGACACTTGGATAGAGACCCAGTACTTC
CASSVRDTWIETQYF
>.|TRBJ2-3|TRBV9|.
TGTGCCAGCAGCGTAGGACCCAGCACAGATACGCAGTATTTT
CASSVGPSTDTQYF
>.|TRBJ1-2|TRBV24-1|.
TGTGCCACCAGTGATTTTGGGGGCGGCTACACCTTC
CATSDFGGGYTF
>TRBD1|TRBJ2-3|TRBV5-1|.
TGCGCCAGCAGCTACGGGACAGGGGTGGCAGATACGCAGTATTTT
CASSYGTGVADTQYF
>.|TRBJ1-5|TRBV7-2|many
TGTGCCAGCAGCTTACAGGCCCATCAGCCCCAGCATTTT
CASSLQAHQPQHF
>TRBD2|TRBJ2-7|TRBV2|many
TGTGCCAGCAGGGCCCGGCGGAGCGGGGGGACGTACGAGCAGTACTTC
CASRARRSGGTYEQYF
>.|TRBJ2-3|TRBV19|.
TGTGCCAGTAGTATTTCCAGGGGCCACACAGATACGCAGTATTTT
CASSISRGHTDTQYF
>.|TRBJ2-5|TRBV5-6|.
TGTGCCAGCAGCTTGGATGAGACCCAGTACTTC
CASSLDETQYF
>TRBD2|TRBJ2-5|TRBV5-4|many
TGTGCCAGCAGCCGGGGGGGGCCGGCCGAGACCCAGTACTTC
CASSRGGPAETQYF
>TRBD2|TRBJ2-3|TRBV5-1|.
TGCGCCACCAGCGGGAGAGACACAGATACGCAGTATTTT
CATSGRDTDTQYF
>.|TRBJ2-7|TRBV20-1|.
TGCAGTGCCCCTCCCGAGGGAAGGATCTACGAGCAGTACTTC
CSAPPEGRIYEQYF
>TRBD1|TRBJ2-5|TRBV2|many
TGTGCCAGCAGGACAGGGTATGAGACCCAGTACTTC
CASRTGYETQYF
>TRBD2|TRBJ2-7|TRBV18|few
TGTGCCAGCTCCCCGGGAGCGGGGTGGGACGAGCAGTACTTC
CASSPGAGWDEQYF
>.|TRBJ1-2|TRBV29-1|many
TGCAGCGTCGACAGAGGAAGTTGGAACTATGGCTACACCTTC
CSVDRGSWNYGYTF
>TRBD1|TRBJ1-6|TRBV20-1|medium-sized
TGCAGTGCTAGAGACACGGGACAGGGGGGAGGGAATTCACCCCTCCACTTT
CSARDTGQGGGNSPLHF